One T cell receptor (beta chain) is described in this entry. Many counts were recorded for this clonotype. This clone's antigen is unknown. Base qualities are not at hand, and no much larger clone is one base apart. The TCR beta CDR3 regions were amplified from RNA transcripts. For the first round of RT-PCR on the TCR CDR3, the HTBI primer set was used together with the Qiagen OneStep RT-PCR kit. A second multiplex PCR round built the libraries, followed by size selection and purification. Paired-end sequencing of the libraries was performed with 100 bp reads on an Illumina HiSeq2000. The study's processing was this. SOAPnuke was used to process the raw data, with reads discarded if the reads contained adapters or uncalled bases, had a mean Phred below 15, or lacked an exact constant-primer or identifier match. COPE v1.2.5 was used to merge high-quality paired reads, and clonotypes were defined as unique nucleotide sequences. Clonotypes were aligned to IMGT TRBV, TRBD and TRBJ reference segments using MiTCR v1.1. Analysis was restricted to V-J combinations with a frequency above 0.0001, which covered about 99% of repertoires. A TCS score was defined as the ratio of F50 (clonal expansion) to E x V (chaos), with BLOSUM62-based TCRdist applied between CDR3 peptides within each V-J. Welch's t-statistics and random forest reduced roughly 530 V-J features to 13, which were used in a naive Bayes classifier (R e1071). The raw public data were reprocessed by TCRdb itself: fastp quality trimming at Q25, MiXCR clonotype calling, in-frame beta chains only. For every CDR3 protein sequence, its rows merge into one entry that carries the most common genes and DNA. These V and J calls rely on TCRdb rather than the paper's analysis. In this sample the table shows 700,000 or so distinct CDR3 sequences, 16% of which occur a single time. The ten largest account for around 8.1% of the sample.

Taken from the germline V gene, the CDR1 and CDR2 loops are MNHEY and SVGEGT. The trim is 6 bases for V and 8 bases for J, with a gap of 13 bases between the germline ends. The CDR3 contains 12 residues, cysteine and phenylalanine counted. CDR3 DNA only is kept here, 36 bases in frame from base 1. These data come from a study of T cells in Graves' hyperthyroidism and ophthalmopathy (dated by TCRdb to about 2019). Looking at the study overall: Peripheral blood samples were taken at initial diagnosis, before any treatment was given. Once sampling was done, hyperthyroidism patients were given methimazole at a starting dose of 30 mg daily, whereas ophthalmopathy patients were given high-dose intravenous methylprednisolone. To identify TCR V-J signatures that set the groups apart, the researchers used a discovery cohort of about a hundred patients, made up of 40 to 45 with Graves' ophthalmopathy and approximately 57 with stable Graves' hyperthyroidism. TCR Vbeta CDR3 sequencing of 130 to 150 peripheral blood samples (roughly 41 ophthalmopathy, about 75 hyperthyroidism and 17 progressor patients) is reported in the paper. For training and testing, the 100 or so patients in the discovery cohort were randomly divided in a 7:3 ratio. In addition, the study compared T-cell repertoires in thyroid tissue and in blood from about 6 Graves' hyperthyroidism patients. Whether ophthalmopathy could be predicted prospectively was tested in an independent validation cohort made up of 18 to 20 hyperthyroidism patients plus 17 patients who later progressed to ophthalmopathy. The investigation overall reported the following: During validation, the model predicted progression to ophthalmopathy a median of roughly 7.1 months ahead of onset, with roughly 65% sensitivity and roughly 75% specificity. A model built on a 13 V-J signature distinguished ophthalmopathy from stable hyperthyroidism, reaching 85% to 90% sensitivity and under 84% specificity in cross-validation and 80%/75% in testing. Sample size was not statistically predetermined, and blinding of investigators to group allocation was not performed. Most expanded thyroid clonotypes (frequency above 0.001) were also found in blood, which suggests that blood repertoires may mirror thyroid immune responses.

A patient counted as having stable Graves' hyperthyroidism if no progression to ophthalmopathy occurred over 18 months of follow-up. Hyperthyroidism patients were aged 18 to 65 years and newly diagnosed, with disease duration of less than 2 months. Patients with uncontrolled infections, other autoimmune diseases, pregnancy or lactation were excluded. Diagnoses were based on clinical symptoms, serum thyroxine and TRAb, thyroid ultrasound and orbital computed tomography. Ficoll-Paque density gradient centrifugation was used to isolate PBMCs from 9.5 to 10 ml of fresh peripheral blood. Total RNA was extracted with Trizol reagent, and quality was checked on an Agilent 2100 Bioanalyzer.

The TCR sequence derives from a man in his late teens or twenties with Graves' hyperthyroidism. In this chain, TRBV6-2 or TRBV6-3 is recombined with TRBJ1-1, with no reliable assignment of the D segment. Sequenced: blood. The CDR3 has the sequence CASSRGGPEAFF. In nucleotides, the sequence is TGTGCCAGCAGCCGAGGAGGTCCCGAAGCTTTCTTT.